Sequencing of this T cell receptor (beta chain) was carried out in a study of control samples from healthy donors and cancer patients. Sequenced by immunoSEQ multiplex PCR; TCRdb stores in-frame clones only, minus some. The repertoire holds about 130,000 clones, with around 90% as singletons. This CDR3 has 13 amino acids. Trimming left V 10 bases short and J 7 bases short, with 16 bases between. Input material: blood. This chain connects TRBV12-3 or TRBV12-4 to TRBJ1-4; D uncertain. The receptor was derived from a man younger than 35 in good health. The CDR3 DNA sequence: TGTGCCACCCAGCGGACCCCGACTGAAAAACTGTTTTTT. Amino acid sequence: CATQRTPTEKLFF.